This record covers a single T cell receptor (beta chain). Its antigen is currently unknown. The donors, nominally healthy at sampling, likely had unrecorded immune exposures. The data are from a study of cytomegalovirus exposure and HLA in healthy donors. 60 Vbeta and 13 Jbeta primers were used in PCR. Profiled with immunoSEQ multiplex PCR; TCRdb holds only in-frame clones, not every one. This table has approximately 160,000 clones, almost 85% appearing once. Whole-study findings and limits: A later analysis linked a missense DCLRE1C variant to TCR beta V- and J-gene trimming. Common viral pathogens seemed to be connected with several of the most significant clusters, according to a later analysis.

The CDR3 runs 17 residues. The V segment lost 0 bases and the J segment 6 bases; nucleotides outside the gene matches: 10. Germline assignment: CDR1 MNHNS and CDR2 SASEGT. Sequenced input: PBMCs. This chain uses TRBV6-1 with TRBJ2-1; 8 nucleotides align to TRBD2. The sequence was obtained from a boy aged 2-15 years in good health and CMV-seronegative. The DNA for the CDR3 is TGTGCCAGCAGTGAAGCTCCCCCCAGCGGGGGTCTCAATGAGCAGTTCTTC. Its translation is CASSEAPPSGGLNEQFF.